Listed below are T cell receptor beta chains from one sample, sequenced in a study of graft-versus-host responses after intestinal transplantation. The data were produced by immunoSEQ multiplex PCR, yet TCRdb's version contains in-frame clones alone and is incomplete. The table has 20,000 or so clones, almost 85% seen once. This material consisted of PBMCs, taken 14 days after transplant. These TCRs come from a human patient who received an intestinal transplant, so some T cells may come from the graft donor. Both conserved end residues are part of each CDR3. Each record gives: V gene, J gene, CDR3 length, CDR3 protein.

TRBV7-2	TRBJ2-5	13	CASTPKDQETQYF
TRBV4-1	TRBJ2-1	15	CASSHSRGGGNEQFF
TRBV5-1	TRBJ2-3	15	CASSQHGTNTDTQYF
TRBV27	TRBJ2-1	15	CASSLYRGAYNEQFF
TRBV12-5	TRBJ2-1	12	CASGLVRREQFF
TRBV5-6	TRBJ1-6	12	CASSLQISPLHF
TRBV27	TRBJ2-2	13	CASSFGGAGELFF
TRBV5-1	TRBJ2-5	16	CASSLEAQVNQETQYF
TRBV7-6	TRBJ1-2	17	CASSLDPAGQGGYGYTF
TRBV4-1	TRBJ2-3	16	CASSQVGDGILDTQYF
TRBV9	TRBJ2-3	15	CSTTAAGRSTDTQYF
TRBV9	TRBJ2-7	15	CASNRGLAGGGEQYF
TRBV5-1	TRBJ2-3	16	CASSLGRDWSTDTQYF
TRBV5-4	TRBJ2-7	13	CASSLVGSYEQYF
TRBV6-5	TRBJ2-5	11	CASGLGGTQYF
TRBV7-2	TRBJ2-6	18	CASSLYGGLPSGANVLTF
TRBV7-2	TRBJ2-1	12	CASSLSSHEQFF
TRBV19	TRBJ2-7	14	CASSFGLASYEQYF
TRBV10-2	TRBJ2-1	15	CASTPRAGAYNEQFF
TRBV10-2	TRBJ2-7	12	CARKGPPYEQYF
TRBV25-1	TRBJ2-5	12	CASSVGGETQYF
TRBV2	TRBJ2-1	19	CASSEGAGGPRSSYNEQFF
TRBV18	TRBJ2-2	15	CASSLLAANTGELFF
TRBV5-1	.	11	CASSFTYEQYF
TRBV9	TRBJ1-2	15	CASSSRTGRPYGYTF
TRBV4-1	TRBJ2-7	13	CASSQEGAYEQYF
TRBV6-4	TRBJ2-2	13	CASSEGNTGELFF
TRBV5-6	TRBJ2-5	17	CASSFGLAGERGETQYF
TRBV18	TRBJ2-5	12	CASSPKQETQYF
TRBV7-9	TRBJ2-7	13	CASSLGQGPEQYF
TRBV21-1	TRBJ2-3	15	CASSRDGTLTDTQYF
TRBV6-5	TRBJ2-1	15	CASSALAGGRNEQFF
TRBV7-6	TRBJ2-7	16	CASSLASGGGTYEQYF
TRBV6-6	TRBJ2-2	13	CASSYQNTGELFF
TRBV27	TRBJ2-3	16	CASSLRSWVSTDTQYF
TRBV9	TRBJ1-6	15	CATIGGPGDNSPLHF
TRBV4-2	TRBJ2-3	15	CASSQEAGGPDTQYF
TRBV6-6	TRBJ2-1	15	CASSYLAGAYNEQFF
TRBV13	TRBJ1-2	15	CASSLRTGDVDGYTF
TRBV23-1	TRBJ2-1	13	CASSQPDRLRQFF
TRBV6-5	TRBJ2-5	15	CASSRQGAPGETQYF
TRBV27	TRBJ2-3	16	CASSLTTSGSTDTQYF
TRBV11-2	TRBJ2-7	15	CASSLTGQGRNEQYF
TRBV7-2	TRBJ2-1	16	CASSLIAGGEPLKQFF
TRBV11-2	TRBJ2-6	15	CASSLVWELANVLTF
TRBV15	TRBJ2-4	17	CATSSRILQGSKNIQYF
TRBV5-1	TRBJ2-4	18	CASSSTQSMTASSSIQYF
TRBV9	TRBJ2-6	13	CASSVAGANVLTF
TRBV18	TRBJ2-4	15	CASSDQGLAKNIQYF
TRBV19	TRBJ1-2	16	CASSSPQGGTNYGYTF
TRBV7-8	TRBJ1-1	12	CASSEGTAEAFF
TRBV5-1	TRBJ2-7	14	CASSPRTGRDEQYF
TRBV10-1	TRBJ2-3	15	CASSDPTYTTDTQYF
TRBV4-1	TRBJ2-5	16	CASSPMGGPEGETQYF
TRBV25-1	TRBJ2-1	13	CASSVLGGAKQFF
TRBV19	TRBJ2-1	14	CASSRESSYNEQFF
TRBV9	TRBJ2-2	16	CASSATGTGGTGELFF